A single sample is the source of the 16 T cell receptor beta chains below, sequenced in a study of blood T cell repertoires in COVID-19. TCRdb's copy holds only in-frame clones and misses some; the assay was immunoSEQ multiplex PCR. Of approximately 200,000 clones in the sample, approximately 84% are singletons; the top ten hold about 4.5%. The sequenced sample was peripheral blood. All receptors derive from a man aged 50-59 years with acute or convalescent COVID-19.

The chain has TRBV7-8 and TRBJ1-2; D is ambiguous. The germline V and J ends were trimmed by 3 bases and 7 bases, with 18 bases remaining between them. The CDR3 length is 15 residues. The germline V gene encodes CDR1 SGHVS and CDR2 FQNEAQ. Here the CDR3 reads CASSFLGGGHAGYTF. CDR3 nucleotide sequence: TGTGCCAGCAGCTTTTTGGGCGGAGGCCACGCTGGCTACACCTTC. Looking up the rest from reference TRBV7-8 and TRBJ1-2 gives the full variable domain: GAGVSQSPRYKVAKRGQDVALRCDPISGHVSLFWYQQALGQGPEFLTYFQNEAQLDKSGLPSDRFFAERPEGSVSTLKIQRTQQEDSAVYLCASSFLGGGHAGYTFGSGTRLTVV.

The chain is built from TRBV10-2 and TRBJ1-2; D possibly corresponds to TRBD1 (6 bases). CDR3 length: 14 residues. V gave up 0 bases and J gave up 8 bases, with 13 bases separating them. Germline CDR1 is WSHSY and CDR2 is SAAADI. CDR3 amino acids: CASSESQGLGGYTF. CDR3 DNA sequence: TGCGCCAGCAGTGAGTCACAGGGTCTAGGCGGCTACACCTTC.

This clone was counted a single time. This chain links TRBV11-2 with TRBJ1-2; 9 bases map to TRBD1. The germline gives CDR1 SGHAT, CDR2 FQNNGV. The V segment lost 5 bases and the J segment 8 bases; nucleotides outside the gene matches: 21. The length of the CDR3 is 18 residues. In nucleotides, the CDR3 is TGTGCCAGCAGCCTACCCAAGGACAGGGGCCGCAAATACGGGGGCTACACCTTC. Translation: CASSLPKDRGRKYGGYTF.

The chain is built from TRBV6-2 or TRBV6-3 and TRBJ2-7; 8 positions agree with TRBD1. The CDR3 has 19 amino acids. Germline CDR1 MNHEY, CDR2 SVGEGT. The V segment lost 0 bases and the J segment 3 bases; nucleotides outside the gene matches: 16. The chain's CDR3 is CASSYSGGQAYWSYYEQYF. Here the CDR3 DNA reads TGTGCCAGCAGTTACTCAGGGGGACAGGCCTATTGGTCCTACTACGAGCAGTACTTC.

V is TRBV19 and J is TRBJ2-4, with TRBD2 matching 8 bases. With 1 base clipped from V and 8 bases from J, the junction kept 13 bases outside the gene matches. The germline CDR1 and CDR2 sequences are LNHDA and SQIVND (reference sequence). The CDR3 spans 17 residues. Here the CDR3 reads CASSIVGRATGRDIQYF. CDR3 nucleotide sequence: TGTGCCAGTAGTATAGTGGGGAGGGCAACCGGGAGGGACATTCAGTACTTC. The full variable domain, completed using reference TRBV19 and TRBJ2-4, is DGGITQSPKYLFRKEGQNVTLSCEQNLNHDAMYWYRQDPGQGLRLIYYSQIVNDFQKGDIAEGYSVSREKKESFPLTVTSAQKNPTAFYLCASSIVGRATGRDIQYFGAGTRLSVL.

V usage is TRBV3-1 (or the pseudogene TRBV3-2) and J usage is TRBJ2-7; TRBD2 matches at 15 bases. Germline CDR1 and CDR2: LGHDT and YNNKEL (reference sequence). CDR3 length: 16 amino acids. The ends lost 4 bases at V and 4 bases at J; junction bases unmatched: 5. CDR3: CASSPGLAGGIYEQYF. CDR3 DNA sequence: TGTGCCAGCAGCCCGGGACTAGCGGGGGGAATTTACGAGCAGTACTTC.

The J gene is TRBJ1-2, the V gene TRBV13; 7 bases align to TRBD1. CDR3 size: 14 residues. With V trimmed by 5 bases and J by 4 bases, 7 bases remained unmatched. Germline V CDR1 and CDR2: PRHDT, FYEKMQ (reference sequence). The CDR3 loop reads CASSLTGTAYGYTF. In nucleotides, the CDR3 is TGTGCCAGCAGCCTAACCGGGACAGCCTATGGCTACACCTTC.

The chain carries TRBV21-1 and TRBJ2-5; the listed D gene, TRBD2, was not tested against the DNA. TRBV21-1 has pseudogene status. CDR3 length equals 19 residues. Here the CDR3 DNA reads TGTGCCAGCAGCACCCCCGGAGTCGGACGCGGGGGCCGTCAAGAGACCCAGTACTTC. It specifies CASSTPGVGRGGRQETQYF.

The chain joins TRBV30 to TRBJ1-3, with TRBD1 as a possible D gene (5 bases). Germline-derived CDR1 and CDR2 are GTSNPN and SVGIG (reference sequence). Trimming left V 3 bases short and J 1 base short, with 10 bases between. This CDR3 region has 14 residues. Written as DNA, the CDR3 is TGTGCCTGGAGCGTTCAGGGATCTGGAAACACCATATATTTT. Its translation is CAWSVQGSGNTIYF.

The chain carries TRBV11-1 and TRBJ1-2; TRBD1 agrees at 8 bases. The ends lost 5 bases at V and 3 bases at J; junction bases unmatched: 8. The length of the CDR3 is 15 residues. The germline gives CDR1 SGHAT, CDR2 FQDESV (reference sequence). CDR3 DNA sequence: TGTGCCAGCAGCCCTCAGGACAGGGCGGACTATGGCTACACCTTC. Its protein is CASSPQDRADYGYTF. The whole variable domain, remainder taken from reference TRBV11-1 and TRBJ1-2, is EAEVAQSPRYKITEKSQAVAFWCDPISGHATLYWYRQILGQGPELLVQFQDESVVDDSQLPKDRFSAERLKGVDSTLKIQPAELGDSAMYLCASSPQDRADYGYTFGSGTRLTVV.

This chain links TRBV13 with TRBJ1-1, with 11 positions matching TRBD1. Germline lookup yields CDR1 PRHDT and CDR2 FYEKMQ (reference sequence). The V gene end was trimmed by 3 bases and the J gene end by 0 bases; junction bases not matched to a gene: 15. The CDR3 runs to 20 residues. In DNA, the CDR3 is TGTGCCAGCAGCTTTCCCCGGACAGGGGGCGGAGTTGCCTTGAACACTGAAGCTTTCTTT. Protein product: CASSFPRTGGGVALNTEAFF.

V usage is TRBV11-2 and J usage is TRBJ1-1; no clear D. The V end was cut by 2 bases, the J end by 4 bases, with 11 bases between. CDR1 is SGHAT and CDR2 is FQNNGV in the germline V gene. This CDR3 region has 14 residues. The CDR3 DNA reads TGTGCCAGCAGCTTAATAACGGGAATCACTGAAGCTTTCTTT. Its protein product is CASSLITGITEAFF.

This clone came up once. V and J are TRBV5-1 and TRBJ1-4; D unresolved. In germline, CDR1 is SGHRS, CDR2 YFSETQ. Trimming pared 1 base from V and 8 bases from J, leaving 9 bases between. This CDR3 region has 13 residues. The DNA for the CDR3 is TGCGCCAGCAGCTTGTCCTGGGAGGAAAAACTGTTTTTT. Protein: CASSLSWEEKLFF.

The rearrangement joins TRBV7-7 to TRBJ2-2; no clear D gene. V gave up 5 bases and J gave up 2 bases, with 6 bases separating them. The germline V gene has CDR1 SSHAT and CDR2 FNYEAQ (reference sequence). The CDR3 totals 13 residues. This CDR3 reads CASSPRNTGELFF. The DNA for the CDR3 is TGTGCCAGCAGCCCTAGAAACACCGGGGAGCTGTTTTTT.

The rearrangement uses TRBV18 and TRBJ1-1; TRBD1 agrees at 7 bases. Trimming cost V 1 base and J 7 bases; bases outside gene matches: 15. The CDR3 spans 17 residues. Germline V lookup: CDR1 KGHSH, CDR2 LQKENI. The CDR3 bases are TGTGCCAGCTCACCACGGTTGTCAGGGGGTTCAGAGAATGAAGCTTTCTTT. Residues: CASSPRLSGGSENEAFF. Full variable domain (remainder filled in from reference TRBV18 and TRBJ1-1): NAGVMQNPRHLVRRRGQEARLRCSPMKGHSHVYWYRQLPEEGLKFMVYLQKENIIDESGMPKERFSAEFPKEGPSILRIQQVVRGDSAAYFCASSPRLSGGSENEAFFGQGTRLTVV.

The rearrangement uses TRBV11-2 and TRBJ1-1, with D maybe TRBD1 (5 bases). Germline CDR1 SGHAT, CDR2 FQNNGV. The CDR3 is 14 amino acids. Trimming cost V 5 bases and J 4 bases, with 14 bases left between them. The CDR3 DNA is TGTGCCAGCAGCCCGTTTCTCGGGGGCACTGAAGCTTTCTTT. Translating gives CASSPFLGGTEAFF.